Shown below are 6 T cell receptor beta chains from a single sample sequenced in a study of identifying expanded T cells in peripheral blood (dated by TCRdb to between 2017 and 2020). Receptors were amplified or captured by the immunoSEQ multiplex PCR assay. In TCRdb, the immuneACCESS table is reduced to in-frame sequences with V and J assigned. These tables do not hold every clone; where another copy was compared, an unresolved V gene accounts for under half, and the others remain unexplained. A total of 85,000 to 100,000 clones appear in this sample, 70% to 90% of them only once. Around 4.1% of the sample is held by the ten biggest clonotypes. Input material: blood. The source is a person aged 18-70 years in good health.

The J gene is TRBJ2-7, the V gene TRBV28; TRBD1 agrees at 7 bases. V dropped 6 bases and J dropped 1; count of bases not matched to a gene: 6. This CDR3 comprises 14 residues. Per germline, CDR1 MDHEN and CDR2 SYDVKM. Written as DNA, the CDR3 is TGTGCCAGCAGCCTAACAGGGGTATCCTACGAGCAGTACTTC. Protein: CASSLTGVSYEQYF.

The chain employs TRBV30 and TRBJ2-7, with D possibly TRBD2 on 6 matching bases. Trimming shortened V by 3 bases and J by 7 bases, and 13 bases separated the two germline ends. Germline V gives CDR1 GTSNPN, CDR2 SVGIG (reference sequence). This CDR3 contains 12 residues. CDR3 sequence: CAWSEGLLEQYF. The CDR3 bases are TGTGCCTGGAGCGAGGGACTCCTTGAGCAGTACTTC.

This clone was counted once. The V call is TRBV30, the J call TRBJ2-3; tentative D call: TRBD2 (6 bases). Trimming cost V 7 bases and J 3 bases, with 14 bases left between them. The length of the CDR3 is 13 residues. CDR1 is GTSNPN and CDR2 is SVGIG in the germline V gene (reference sequence). CDR3 residues: CAFSSGETDTQYF. The CDR3 nucleotides read TGTGCCTTCTCATCGGGGGAGACAGATACGCAGTATTTT.

This clone was seen a single time. The genes are TRBV27 and TRBJ1-1; maybe TRBD1 (6 bases). Per germline, CDR1 MNHEY and CDR2 SMNVEV (reference sequence). The CDR3 runs to 14 residues. Trimming took off 7 bases at V and 3 bases at J, with 15 bases between the two ends. The CDR3: CASKPLRGHTEAFF. The CDR3 bases are TGTGCCAGCAAGCCCCTCCGGGGGCACACTGAAGCTTTCTTT.

CDR3 residues: CASSEGRGGYTF. The CDR3 DNA sequence: TGTGCCAGCAGTGAAGGAAGGGGGGGCTACACCTTC. The chain is built from TRBV6-1 and TRBJ1-2; perhaps TRBD1 as D (6 bases). V was trimmed by 1 base and J by 8 bases, leaving 8 bases between them. The CDR3 consists of 12 residues. Germline CDR1 and CDR2: MNHNS and SASEGT.

J is TRBJ2-5 and V is TRBV7-3; no firm D call. Germline CDR1 is SGHTA and CDR2 is FQGTGA. The ends were cut back, 3 bases at V and 2 bases at J, with 10 bases in the middle. The CDR3 contains 14 residues. The CDR3 is CASSLSGMQETQYF. In nucleotides, the CDR3 is TGTGCCAGCAGCTTGAGTGGCATGCAAGAGACCCAGTACTTC.